Below are 29 T cell receptor beta chains sequenced from a single sample in a study of blood T cells in healthy people across ages. A sample-barcoded 5' primer and a J-beta primer mix were used in a second PCR of roughly 7 to 12 cycles. TCRdb analysed the 5' RACE reads with MiXCR anew, one entry per CDR3 protein. Among about 680,000 distinct CDR3 sequences listed, 49% were seen once. What was sequenced was blood. The source of these receptors is an older woman in good health.

The chain links TRBV5-5 to TRBJ2-3; the match to TRBD2 covers 8 bases. J gave up 7 bases and V 4 bases, and 8 bases lay outside the gene matches. The CDR3 consists of 14 residues. Looked up from germline, CDR1 is SGHKS and CDR2 is YYEKEE (reference sequence). The CDR3 DNA is TGTGCCAGCAGCCCCGGGGGGGGGCGGAATACGCAGTATTTT. Its protein product is CASSPGGGRNTQYF.

The chain couples TRBV29-1 to TRBJ1-4; 8 bases fit TRBD1. Looked up from germline, CDR1 is SQVTM and CDR2 is ANQGSEA. There are 14 residues in the CDR3. With 0 bases clipped from V and 7 bases from J, the junction kept 4 bases outside the gene matches. The CDR3 region has the DNA TGCAGCGTTGAAGATCCCGGACAGGGTGAAAAACTGTTTTTT. Protein sequence: CSVEDPGQGEKLFF.

This sequence joins TRBV29-1 and TRBJ1-4, with D possibly being TRBD1 (6 bases). V gave up 7 bases and J gave up 8 bases, with 20 bases separating them. Germline-derived CDR1 and CDR2 are SQVTM and ANQGSEA. This CDR3 region has 14 residues. Here the CDR3 DNA reads TGCAGCGCTGACGGCGGGGGCCTAGGGGAAAAACTGTTTTTT. This sequence encodes CSADGGGLGEKLFF.

The gene calls are TRBV5-1 and TRBJ2-5; unclear D gene. Per germline, CDR1 SGHRS and CDR2 YFSETQ. CDR3 length: 13 amino acids. Trimming removed 4 bases from V and 0 bases from J, with 7 bases in between. CDR3 in amino acids: CASSAQHQETQYF. The CDR3 coding sequence is TGCGCCAGCAGCGCGCAGCACCAAGAGACCCAGTACTTC.

This clonotype was counted between two and nine times. This sequence joins TRBV29-1 and TRBJ2-5; 7 bases are shared with TRBD2. There are 13 residues in the CDR3. Looked up from germline, CDR1 is SQVTM and CDR2 is ANQGSEA. The junction had 7 bases not matched to a gene; V was cut back by 5 bases and J by 4 bases. The CDR3 is CSVSAGVGETQYF. The CDR3 region has the DNA TGCAGCGTTTCCGCGGGAGTAGGAGAGACCCAGTACTTC. The variable domain in full, completed from reference TRBV29-1 and TRBJ2-5, reads SAVISQKPSRDICQRGTSLTIQCQVDSQVTMMFWYRQQPGQSLTLIATANQGSEATYESGFVIDKFPISRPNLTFSTLTVSNMSPEDSSIYLCSVSAGVGETQYFGPGTRLLVL.

This chain joins TRBV12-5 and TRBJ2-5; 10 positions agree with TRBD1. TRBJ2-7 matches the DNA end more closely, so the J call is doubtful. The CDR3 length is 19 residues. From germline, CDR1 is LGHNT and CDR2 FRNRAP. This chain's CDR3 is CASGLVLGTGAVTLGEQYF. CDR3 bases: TGTGCTAGTGGTTTGGTACTGGGGACAGGGGCCGTCACCCTAGGCGAGCAGTACTTC.

V and J are TRBV4-3 and TRBJ2-7; the D is unclear. Trimming removed 4 bases from V and 3 bases from J, with 13 bases in between. The CDR3 sequence is 14 residues long. The germline CDR1 and CDR2 sequences are LGHNA and YSLEER. The chain's CDR3 is CASSRNYDYYEQYF. CDR3 DNA: TGCGCCAGCAGCCGGAATTACGATTACTACGAGCAGTACTTC.

The V and J genes are TRBV5-1 and TRBJ1-2; D unclear. This CDR3 has 13 residues. Germline V gene sequence: CDR1 SGHRS, CDR2 YFSETQ. V lost 7 bases and J lost 0, with 10 bases in between. The CDR3 sequence is CASGLTANYGYTF. CDR3 coding DNA: TGCGCCAGCGGCCTGACGGCTAACTATGGCTACACCTTC.

This rearrangement joins TRBV12-3 or TRBV12-4 to TRBJ2-4, with D hard to call. The CDR3 has 14 amino acids. V was clipped by 3 bases and J by 6 bases, with 12 bases between them. The CDR3 DNA follows: TGTGCCAGCAGTTTCCGACTCGTGGGAAACATTCAGTACTTC. Protein product: CASSFRLVGNIQYF.

The chain is built from TRBV27 and TRBJ2-7, with 7 nucleotides matching TRBD2. This CDR3 spans 18 amino acids. Germline V gene lookup returns CDR1 MNHEY and CDR2 SMNVEV (reference sequence). Trimming cost V 0 bases and J 7 bases; bases outside gene matches: 18. The DNA for the CDR3 is TGTGCCAGCAGTTTATCCCTTCCTACTAGCGTGATTAAGAATGAGCAGTACTTC. It is translated as CASSLSLPTSVIKNEQYF.

The sample holds a few counts of this clonotype. The V call is TRBV5-1, the J call TRBJ2-3; no clear D. There are 15 residues in the CDR3. Germline CDR1 and CDR2: SGHRS and YFSETQ. Trimming stripped 4 bases from V and 2 bases from J, with 14 bases between. Here the CDR3 DNA reads TGCGCCAGCAGCAAGATCGGGCAGGTCACAGATACGCAGTATTTT. It codes for CASSKIGQVTDTQYF.

The V gene is TRBV7-2, the J gene TRBJ1-2; 7 nucleotides match TRBD1. The germline V gene encodes CDR1 SGHTA and CDR2 FQGNSA. With 5 bases clipped from V and 6 bases from J, the junction kept 12 bases outside the gene matches. This CDR3 has 15 amino acids. CDR3 in amino acids: CASSPSLGQTNGYTF. In DNA form, the CDR3 reads TGTGCCAGCAGCCCATCCCTGGGACAGACCAATGGCTACACCTTC.

V and J are TRBV11-2 and TRBJ2-3; 10 bases map to TRBD2. CDR1 is SGHAT, CDR2 FQNNGV, per germline. The CDR3 has 18 residues. Trimming cost V 1 base and J 0 bases; bases outside gene matches: 7. CDR3 amino acids: CASSLATPLAGSTDTQYF. DNA of the CDR3: TGTGCCAGCAGCTTAGCCACTCCACTAGCGGGGAGCACAGATACGCAGTATTTT.

This clonotype was seen more than once but under ten times. The V and J genes are TRBV28 and TRBJ1-1; no firm D call. V lost 7 bases and J lost 1, with 13 bases in between. The V gene's germline CDR1 is MDHEN and CDR2 SYDVKM. This CDR3 is 14 amino acids long. Written as DNA, the CDR3 is TGTGCCAGCAACTCTGGGTGGGCGAACACTGAAGCTTTCTTT. Its translation: CASNSGWANTEAFF. Together with reference TRBV28 and TRBJ1-1, the CDR3 gives the full variable domain: DVKVTQSSRYLVKRTGEKVFLECVQDMDHENMFWYRQDPGLGLRLIYFSYDVKMKEKGDIPEGYSVSREKKERFSLILESASTNQTSMYLCASNSGWANTEAFFGQGTRLTVV.

This clonotype was seen just once. The V and J genes are TRBV28 and TRBJ1-2; 9 bases are a match to TRBD1. V shed 3 bases, J shed 4 bases, and the junction held 3 bases outside the gene matches. The germline gives CDR1 MDHEN, CDR2 SYDVKM. The CDR3 extends over 14 amino acids. The CDR3: CASSFRGQGYGYTF. The CDR3 nucleotides are TGTGCCAGCAGTTTTCGGGGACAGGGCTATGGCTACACCTTC.

With regard to this clonotype: This could be a read error, since a much larger clone is one nucleotide away. The genes are TRBV12-3 or TRBV12-4 and TRBJ2-7; D tentatively reads TRBD1 or TRBD2 (5 bases each). The length of the CDR3 is 14 residues. V lost 5 bases to trimming and J lost 5 bases, with 16 bases between them. Here the CDR3 DNA reads TGTGCCAGCAGTGTACTGGGGGAGTACCACGAGCAGTACTTC. Its translation: CASSVLGEYHEQYF.

In this sample, this clonotype turned up a few times. The chain joins TRBV7-2 to TRBJ2-1, with no clear D. Germline loops: CDR1 SGHTA, CDR2 FQGNSA. V was cut by 5 bases and J by 8 bases, with 16 bases left in between. The CDR3 runs to 14 residues. The CDR3 DNA reads TGTGCCAGCAGCCTGCGTAGAAGAGGCGATGAGCAGTTCTTC. Translation: CASSLRRRGDEQFF.

The chain combines TRBV20-1 with TRBJ2-2, with a tentative D call TRBD1 (6 bases). V was shortened by 5 bases and J by 2 bases, with 15 bases between the two germline ends. CDR1 and CDR2 (germline): DFQATT, SNEGSKA (reference sequence). The length of the CDR3 is 15 residues. The CDR3 sequence: CSAGPGTTNTGELFF. The CDR3 nucleotides read TGCAGTGCTGGCCCCGGGACAACAAACACCGGGGAGCTGTTTTTT.

The rearrangement uses TRBV20-1 and TRBJ2-3; D gene uncertain. There are 12 residues in the CDR3. The V gene lost 3 bases and the J gene lost 2 bases, with 6 bases spanning the gap. CDR1 and CDR2 (germline): DFQATT, SNEGSKA (reference sequence). This CDR3 is CSARSTTDTQYF. The CDR3 nucleotides read TGCAGTGCTAGGAGCACCACAGATACGCAGTATTTT.

This sequence joins TRBV12-3 or TRBV12-4 and TRBJ2-7; a possible D gene is TRBD2 (6 bases). The CDR3 consists of 17 residues. V was clipped by 2 bases and J by 2 bases, with 19 bases between them. DNA for the CDR3: TGTGCCAGCAGTTTACCCGGGGACCCGGAGGGCCCCTACGAGCAGTACTTC. Its translation: CASSLPGDPEGPYEQYF.

This clonotype was observed many times. A much more abundant neighbour one base away suggests this may be a read error. This chain connects TRBV6-2 or TRBV6-3 to TRBJ2-5; 8 bases align to TRBD1. Germline V gene sequence: CDR1 MNHEY, CDR2 SVGEGT. Trimming at V came to 4 bases and at J to 11 bases, leaving 9 bases not matched to a gene. The CDR3 is 13 residues long. CDR3 DNA: TGTGCCAGCAGTTGGACAGGGACTGGTGAGCAGTACTTC. Its translation is CASSWTGTGEQYF.

The chain carries TRBV9 and TRBJ2-7, with 13 bases aligning to TRBD2. Trimming removed 0 bases from V and 6 bases from J; junction bases left unmatched: 9. Germline V CDR1 and CDR2: SGDLS, YYNGEE. The CDR3 has 17 amino acids. The CDR3 here is CASSVGGWTSGRSEQYF. CDR3 bases: TGTGCCAGCAGCGTAGGCGGGTGGACTAGCGGGAGAAGCGAGCAGTACTTC.

This clonotype was counted between two and nine times. CDR3 DNA: TGTGCCATCAGGGGGGCGTCCTACGAGCAGTACTTC. Translating it yields CAIRGASYEQYF. The chain uses TRBV10-3 and TRBJ2-7; possibly TRBD1 for D (6 bases). V lost 6 bases, J lost 1 base, and 7 bases lay in between. The CDR3 extends over 12 amino acids. Germline CDR1 and CDR2: ENHRY and SYGVKD.

The chain recombines TRBV20-1 with TRBJ2-5, with D perhaps matching TRBD2 (6 bases). V was pared by 5 bases and J by 0 bases, with 13 bases between. Germline CDR1 reads DFQATT; CDR2 reads SNEGSKA (reference sequence). There are 14 residues in the CDR3. The DNA of the CDR3 is TGCAGTGCTTACTTTAGCGGCTACCAAGAGACCCAGTACTTC. The encoded protein is CSAYFSGYQETQYF.

V gene TRBV27 combines with J gene TRBJ2-7; 8 nucleotides line up with TRBD1. V was pared by 7 bases and J by 7 bases, with 12 bases of the junction left unmatched. Germline V lookup: CDR1 MNHEY, CDR2 SMNVEV (reference sequence). The CDR3 length is 14 residues. DNA of the CDR3: TGTGCCAGCACTACACAGGGGGTTCCGGGGGAGCAGTACTTC. It translates to CASTTQGVPGEQYF.

V usage is TRBV20-1 and J usage is TRBJ2-1; TRBD2 matches 10 bases. CDR3 length: 17 amino acids. CDR1 and CDR2 from the germline V gene are DFQATT and SNEGSKA (reference sequence). After removal of 1 base from V and 6 bases from J, the junction contained 12 bases not matched to a gene. In DNA form, the CDR3 reads TGCAGTGCTAGAGTTTATCGTACTAGCGGGAAATCCAATGAGCAGTTCTTC. It translates to CSARVYRTSGKSNEQFF.

Turning to this clonotype: The junction departs from germline at one end; a sequencing error may be responsible. The rearrangement joins TRBV29-1 to TRBJ2-1, with no clear D. Germline-derived CDR1 and CDR2 are SQVTM and ANQGSEA. The length of the CDR3 is 14 residues. The CDR3 loop is CSVASFSSYDEQFF. Written as DNA, the CDR3 is TGCAGCGTTGCAAGCTTTAGCTCCTACGATGAGCAGTTCTTC.

CDR3 DNA sequence: TGTGCCAGCAGCCCGAGCGGACAGGGAGCTCCCCGAGCTTTCTTT. Translating it yields CASSPSGQGAPRAFF. This chain joins TRBV3-1 and TRBJ1-1; 8 bases match TRBD1. Germline V gene data show CDR1 as LGHDT and CDR2 as YNNKEL (reference sequence). The ends lost 4 bases at V and 10 bases at J; junction bases unmatched: 14. This CDR3 has 15 residues.

The chain is built from TRBV5-1 and TRBJ2-7; the D gene is possibly TRBD2 (5 bases). V lost 4 bases and J 3 bases, leaving 14 bases between the germline ends. CDR1 is SGHRS, CDR2 YFSETQ, per germline. This CDR3 comprises 14 residues. The CDR3 DNA reads as TGCGCCAGCAGCCACGGAGGAGCTTACTACGAGCAGTACTTC. It translates to CASSHGGAYYEQYF.